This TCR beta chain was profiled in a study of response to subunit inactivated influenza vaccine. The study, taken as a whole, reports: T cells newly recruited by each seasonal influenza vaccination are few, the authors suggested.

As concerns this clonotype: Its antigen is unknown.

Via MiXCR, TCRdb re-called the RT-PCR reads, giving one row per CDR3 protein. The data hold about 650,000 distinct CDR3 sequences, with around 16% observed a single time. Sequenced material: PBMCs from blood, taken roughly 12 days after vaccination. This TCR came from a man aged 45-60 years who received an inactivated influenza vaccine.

In nucleotides, the CDR3 is TGTGCCATCAGAACCGGGCCGGGCACAGATACGCAGTATTTT. Its translation is CAIRTGPGTDTQYF. The genes are TRBV10-3 and TRBJ2-3; the D is unclear. With 6 bases removed from V and 1 base from J, the gap between germline ends came to 11 bases. Germline CDR1 ENHRY, CDR2 SYGVKD. This CDR3 is 14 amino acids long.